This T cell receptor (beta chain) was identified in a study of neoadjuvant anti-PD-1 for oral cavity cancer. This clone was observed a few times. Its cognate antigen is unknown. Stated time point: after neoadjuvant nivolumab, at surgical resection. Patients were newly diagnosed with stage II-IVA oral cavity squamous cell carcinoma without prior systemic or radiation treatment. The germline CDR1 and CDR2 sequences are LNHDA and SQIVND (reference sequence). There are 17 residues in the CDR3. Trimming removed 3 bases at V and 0 bases at J, with 15 bases between. Measured with immunoSEQ multiplex PCR; TCRdb has only the in-frame clones, and not every one. The sample comprises approximately 15,000 clones, approximately 35% of which are singletons, and around 39% rests with the top ten. Study-wide results and caveats: Expansion of preexisting intratumoral clones was suggested to aid response.

This material consisted of tumor tissue, taken after nivolumab (anti-PD-1) treatment. This receptor was identified in a person between 35 and 79 years old with oral cavity squamous cell carcinoma. This chain links TRBV19 with TRBJ1-3, with D unresolved. Here the CDR3 reads CASSMEGRLLSGNTIYF. The CDR3 DNA reads TGTGCCAGTAGTATGGAAGGCCGCCTACTCTCTGGAAACACCATATATTTT.